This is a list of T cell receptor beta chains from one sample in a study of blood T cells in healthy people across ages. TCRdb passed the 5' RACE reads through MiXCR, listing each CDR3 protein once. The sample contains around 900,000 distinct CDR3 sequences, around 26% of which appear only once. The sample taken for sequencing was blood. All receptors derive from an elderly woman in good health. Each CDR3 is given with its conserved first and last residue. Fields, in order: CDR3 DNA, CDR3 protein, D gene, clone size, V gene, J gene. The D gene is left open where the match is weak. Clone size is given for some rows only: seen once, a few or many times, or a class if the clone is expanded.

DNA: TGCGCCAGCAGCACCGGGCCCACTGAAGCTTTCTTT; CDR3: CASSTGPTEAFF; D: -; size: few; V: TRBV5-1; J: TRBJ1-1
DNA: TGCAGTGCTCCGGACTTTTCCTCCTACAATGAGCAGTTCTTC; CDR3: CSAPDFSSYNEQFF; D: -; size: many; V: TRBV20-1; J: TRBJ2-1
DNA: TGTGCCAGCCTACCCTATCAGGCAGCTGAAGCTTTCTTT; CDR3: CASLPYQAAEAFF; D: -; size: -; V: TRBV6-6; J: TRBJ1-1
DNA: TGTGCCAGCAGTTTGACTCCGGGACAGGGATCTTCACCCCTCCACTTT; CDR3: CASSLTPGQGSSPLHF; D: TRBD1; size: few; V: TRBV6-1; J: TRBJ1-6
DNA: TGTGCCAGCAGTGCCCAGCAAGAGACCCAGTACTTC; CDR3: CASSAQQETQYF; D: -; size: few; V: TRBV2; J: TRBJ2-5
DNA: TGTGCCAGCAGTTTGGGAGGGGGCGTCACCGGGGAGCTGTTTTTT; CDR3: CASSLGGGVTGELFF; D: -; size: -; V: TRBV28; J: TRBJ2-2
DNA: TGTGCCAGCAACCCTTTAGGGCGGGGGGGTGGTAGTGAGCAGTTCTTC; CDR3: CASNPLGRGGGSEQFF; D: TRBD2; size: many; V: TRBV6-5; J: TRBJ2-1
DNA: TGTGCCAGCAGCCAAGATCTCGGGGGGTCCTACAATGAGCAGTTCTTC; CDR3: CASSQDLGGSYNEQFF; D: TRBD2; size: many; V: TRBV3-1; J: TRBJ2-1
DNA: TGTGCCAGCAGCTTGGGCGACAGGGGTTATAATTCACCCCTCCACTTT; CDR3: CASSLGDRGYNSPLHF; D: TRBD1; size: -; V: TRBV7-2; J: TRBJ1-6
DNA: TGTGCCGGCTCGAACGGACGGGCAGGGCAGCCCCAGCATTTT; CDR3: CAGSNGRAGQPQHF; D: -; size: -; V: TRBV6-1; J: TRBJ1-5
DNA: TGTGCCAGCTTTGCCGGGACAGGGTCCTACGAGCAGTACTTC; CDR3: CASFAGTGSYEQYF; D: TRBD1; size: -; V: TRBV7-2; J: TRBJ2-7
DNA: TGTGCCAGCAGCTTAGCTAGCGGGGGCTACCAAGAGACCCAGTACTTC; CDR3: CASSLASGGYQETQYF; D: TRBD2; size: -; V: TRBV7-2; J: TRBJ2-5
DNA: TGTGCCAGCAGTTTATCTGGGACAGGGGGCTTTACCAACTATGGCTACACCTTC; CDR3: CASSLSGTGGFTNYGYTF; D: TRBD1; size: few; V: TRBV27; J: TRBJ1-2
DNA: TGTGCCACCAGTGACACGGGGGCCTCAGAGACCCAGTACTTC; CDR3: CATSDTGASETQYF; D: -; size: many; V: TRBV24-1; J: TRBJ2-5
DNA: TGTGCCAGCAGACGTTCGGGCGGCTACACCTTC; CDR3: CASRRSGGYTF; D: -; size: many; V: TRBV5-5; J: TRBJ1-2
DNA: TGTGCCAGCTTCGGGACGCAAAACACCGGGGAGCTGTTTTTT; CDR3: CASFGTQNTGELFF; D: -; size: few; V: TRBV2; J: TRBJ2-2
DNA: TGTGCCAGCAGCTTCGGGCTAGCGGTTCAAGAGACCCAGTACTTC; CDR3: CASSFGLAVQETQYF; D: TRBD2; size: -; V: TRBV7-9; J: TRBJ2-5
DNA: TGCAGCGCTTTTACAGGGGTTAGTTCTTCAGGTGAGCAGTTCTTC; CDR3: CSAFTGVSSSGEQFF; D: TRBD1; size: -; V: TRBV29-1; J: TRBJ2-1
DNA: TGCGCCAGCAGCTTGGGGCAGGGGACCAATGAGCAGTTCTTC; CDR3: CASSLGQGTNEQFF; D: -; size: many; V: TRBV5-1; J: TRBJ2-1
DNA: TGTGCCAGCAGGCCGGACAGGGTTCGTGAAGCTTTCTTT; CDR3: CASRPDRVREAFF; D: TRBD1; size: -; V: TRBV6-2/TRBV6-3; J: TRBJ1-1
DNA: TGCGCCAGCAGCGAAAAACAGGGAAGGGGGTCTAACTATGGCTACACCTTC; CDR3: CASSEKQGRGSNYGYTF; D: -; size: -; V: TRBV5-1; J: TRBJ1-2
DNA: TGTGCCAGCATAGAAGGGGGGAGCACAGATACGCAGTATTTT; CDR3: CASIEGGSTDTQYF; D: -; size: -; V: TRBV2; J: TRBJ2-3
DNA: TGTGCCAGCAGCCCCTGGGACGCTAATGAAAAACTGTTTTTT; CDR3: CASSPWDANEKLFF; D: -; size: -; V: TRBV12-3/TRBV12-4; J: TRBJ1-4
DNA: TGTGTTAGCAGCTTCTCTTTCAACAATGAGCAGTTCTTC; CDR3: CVSSFSFNNEQFF; D: -; size: -; V: TRBV7-7; J: TRBJ2-1
DNA: TGTGCCAGCAGCTTCGGGGGGGGCTCAGATACGCAGTATTTT; CDR3: CASSFGGGSDTQYF; D: TRBD2; size: many; V: TRBV7-2; J: TRBJ2-3
DNA: TGTGCCAGCAGCCAAGATGGAAATGGCTACACCTTC; CDR3: CASSQDGNGYTF; D: -; size: many; V: TRBV14; J: TRBJ1-2
DNA: TGCGCCAGCAGCCAAGATGGCCTAGCGGGGGGGCCCTACAATGAGCAGTTCTTC; CDR3: CASSQDGLAGGPYNEQFF; D: TRBD2; size: -; V: TRBV4-3; J: TRBJ2-1
DNA: TGTGCCAGCAGTTACCGCCGTTATAATTCACCCCTCCACTTT; CDR3: CASSYRRYNSPLHF; D: -; size: many; V: TRBV6-5; J: TRBJ1-6
DNA: TGCAGTGCTAGGACCGGACAGGGCCGACAAGAGACCCAGTTCTTC; CDR3: CSARTGQGRQETQFF; D: TRBD1; size: -; V: TRBV20-1; J: TRBJ2-1
DNA: TGTGCCAGCAGCCCCCGGACGGGCACCGGGGAGCTGTTTTTT; CDR3: CASSPRTGTGELFF; D: -; size: -; V: TRBV7-2; J: TRBJ2-2
DNA: TGCACCAGCAGCTCCAATTCTGGGGCCAACGTCCTGACTTTC; CDR3: CTSSSNSGANVLTF; D: -; size: -; V: TRBV5-1; J: TRBJ2-6
DNA: TGTGCCAGCAGCACCCTACCCGGGGGATACACCGGGGAGCTGTTTTTT; CDR3: CASSTLPGGYTGELFF; D: -; size: -; V: TRBV7-2; J: TRBJ2-2
DNA: TGCAGTGCTAGAGTGGGAGGGCAGGGGTACGAAAAACTGTTTTTT; CDR3: CSARVGGQGYEKLFF; D: -; size: many; V: TRBV20-1; J: TRBJ1-4
DNA: TGCGCCAGCAGTGCAGGGACGGGACGCGAGCAGTACTTC; CDR3: CASSAGTGREQYF; D: -; size: many; V: TRBV10-1; J: TRBJ2-7
DNA: TGTGCCAGCAGTTCGACTAGCTCGGAGACCCAGTACTTC; CDR3: CASSSTSSETQYF; D: TRBD2; size: many; V: TRBV12-3/TRBV12-4; J: TRBJ2-5
DNA: TGTGCCAGCAGCTTTGACGGACCCACCATCCCTGGAAACACCATATATTTT; CDR3: CASSFDGPTIPGNTIYF; D: -; size: -; V: TRBV7-9; J: TRBJ1-3
DNA: TGTGCCTTCCTAGACGGGGTGGCCGCCTACGAGCAGTACTTC; CDR3: CAFLDGVAAYEQYF; D: -; size: few; V: TRBV30; J: TRBJ2-7
DNA: TGTGCCAGCAGCCAAGGAGCCGGCGAAGCTTTCTTT; CDR3: CASSQGAGEAFF; D: -; size: few; V: TRBV3-1; J: TRBJ1-1
DNA: TGTGCCAGCAGTGATATGAGCAAAAACATTCAGTACTTC; CDR3: CASSDMSKNIQYF; D: -; size: many; V: TRBV2; J: TRBJ2-4
DNA: TGTGCCAGCAGCTTAGGTGGATCGGGGGCAGATACGCAGTATTTT; CDR3: CASSLGGSGADTQYF; D: -; size: -; V: TRBV11-3; J: TRBJ2-3
DNA: TGTGCCTGGAGTGTATTTGGGTATGGCTACACCTTC; CDR3: CAWSVFGYGYTF; D: -; size: many; V: TRBV30; J: TRBJ1-2
DNA: TGTGCCAGCAGCCCCATAACGACGCCAACGCTGTTTTTT; CDR3: CASSPITTPTLFF; D: -; size: few; V: TRBV7-2; J: TRBJ2-2
DNA: TGTGCCAGCAGCTATCAGCGGGGGACCTACACAGATACGCAGTATTTT; CDR3: CASSYQRGTYTDTQYF; D: TRBD2; size: many; V: TRBV7-2; J: TRBJ2-3
DNA: TGTGGCAACGGGCTAGACCGGACCGCGTATAGCAATCAGCCCCAGCATTTT; CDR3: CGNGLDRTAYSNQPQHF; D: -; size: few; V: TRBV24-1; J: TRBJ1-5
DNA: TGCGCCAGCAGCCAGGGGACTAGCGGCGACGGGGATACGCAGTATTTT; CDR3: CASSQGTSGDGDTQYF; D: TRBD2; size: -; V: TRBV4-3; J: TRBJ2-3
DNA: TGTGCCAGCAGCCCGGGGTTTCGGAGGGGTGGGACTGAAGCTTTCTTT; CDR3: CASSPGFRRGGTEAFF; D: -; size: -; V: TRBV7-2; J: TRBJ1-1
DNA: TGTGCCAGCAGTGAAAGGTGGGGACATGTTAATGAAAAACTGTTTTTT; CDR3: CASSERWGHVNEKLFF; D: -; size: many; V: TRBV6-1; J: TRBJ1-4
DNA: TGCGCCAGCAGCCGACCGGGACAGCTTAATGAAAAACTGTTTTTT; CDR3: CASSRPGQLNEKLFF; D: TRBD1; size: -; V: TRBV4-1; J: TRBJ1-4
DNA: TGTGCCAGCAGTCACCGGTCAGGGACCGGGGAGCTGTTTTTT; CDR3: CASSHRSGTGELFF; D: -; size: few; V: TRBV27; J: TRBJ2-2
DNA: TGCGCCAGCAGCTTGGTTGTCAAGGACAGGGGGCGAGGAACTGAAGCTTTCTTT; CDR3: CASSLVVKDRGRGTEAFF; D: TRBD1; size: -; V: TRBV5-1; J: TRBJ1-1
DNA: TGTGCCAGCAGTCGAAGGACAAGAAACAATGAGCAGTTCTTC; CDR3: CASSRRTRNNEQFF; D: -; size: many; V: TRBV6-2/TRBV6-3; J: TRBJ2-1
DNA: TGTGCCAGCAACAACCCAGGGAAGTGGGACTATGGCTACACCTTC; CDR3: CASNNPGKWDYGYTF; D: -; size: many; V: TRBV6-2/TRBV6-3; J: TRBJ1-2
DNA: TGTGCCACCAGTGAACAGACTAACTATGGCTACACCTTC; CDR3: CATSEQTNYGYTF; D: -; size: many; V: TRBV24-1; J: TRBJ1-2
DNA: TGTGCCAGCAGTTCTGACAGGGTCCAGCCCCAGCATTTT; CDR3: CASSSDRVQPQHF; D: TRBD1; size: many; V: TRBV27; J: TRBJ1-5
DNA: TGTGCCAGCAGCGTAGAAGGGCAGGCGATCCGCTATGGCTACACCTTC; CDR3: CASSVEGQAIRYGYTF; D: -; size: few; V: TRBV9; J: TRBJ1-2
DNA: TGTGCCAGCAGCCTCGGGGCAATAACTGAAGCTTTCTTT; CDR3: CASSLGAITEAFF; D: -; size: -; V: TRBV6-2/TRBV6-3; J: TRBJ1-1
DNA: TGTGCCAGCAGTGGGACCGCCATCGGGAACACCAGATATTTT; CDR3: CASSGTAIGNTRYF; D: -; size: -; V: TRBV12-3/TRBV12-4; J: TRBJ1-3
DNA: TGTGCCAGCAACAATAAGGGCGGGACAGGAACCTACGAGCAGTACTTC; CDR3: CASNNKGGTGTYEQYF; D: TRBD1; size: many; V: TRBV7-2; J: TRBJ2-7